A single sample gave rise to the 8 T cell receptor beta chains below, sequenced in a study of blood T cell repertoires in COVID-19. Sequencing was performed with immunoSEQ multiplex PCR; in TCRdb, only in-frame clones are kept and a portion is missing. Among 370,000 or so clones listed, around 87% were seen once. The sequencing sample was made of PBMCs or T cells enriched from blood (not recorded which). These receptors were obtained from a man in his thirties or forties who had recovered from COVID-19.

The J gene is TRBJ1-2, the V gene TRBV12-5; no definite D call. Trimming cost V 0 bases and J 0 bases, with 20 bases left between them. Germline lookup yields CDR1 LGHNT and CDR2 FRNRAP. The CDR3 is 19 residues long. The CDR3 reads CASGLVLSNEGLPNYGYTF. The CDR3 DNA reads as TGTGCTAGTGGTTTGGTACTTTCGAACGAGGGCCTTCCTAACTATGGCTACACCTTC. Complete variable domain (other parts from reference TRBV12-5 and TRBJ1-2): DARVTQTPRHKVTEMGQEVTMRCQPILGHNTVFWYRQTMMQGLELLAYFRNRAPLDDSGMPKDRFSAEMPDATLATLKIQPSEPRDSAVYFCASGLVLSNEGLPNYGYTFGSGTRLTVV.

This chain links TRBV19 with TRBJ1-1; 8 bases map to TRBD1. The CDR3 totals 19 residues. Germline V gene sequence: CDR1 LNHDA, CDR2 SQIVND (reference sequence). J gave up 4 bases and V 2 bases, and 18 bases lay outside the gene matches. The CDR3 protein is CASSILVRGRGPLGTEAFF. As DNA, the CDR3 is TGTGCCAGTAGTATATTGGTCAGGGGGCGGGGGCCTTTGGGCACTGAAGCTTTCTTT.

J is TRBJ2-1 and V is TRBV10-1, with 9 bases aligning to TRBD1. This CDR3 has 13 residues. CDR1 is WNHNN and CDR2 is SYGVQD in the germline V gene (reference sequence). Trimming at V came to 2 bases and at J to 9 bases, leaving 2 bases not matched to a gene. The chain's CDR3 is CASSEGDRVEQFF. CDR3 coding DNA: TGCGCCAGCAGTGAGGGGGACAGGGTTGAGCAGTTCTTC.

The chain combines TRBV3-1 (or the pseudogene TRBV3-2) with TRBJ2-2, with 13 bases lining up with TRBD2. Trimming at V came to 1 base and at J to 9 bases, leaving 8 bases not matched to a gene. CDR3 length: 17 amino acids. CDR1 is LGHDT and CDR2 is YNNKEL in the germline V gene (reference sequence). The chain's CDR3 is CASSQGSTSGGLRELFF. CDR3 nucleotides: TGTGCCAGCAGCCAAGGGTCGACTAGCGGGGGGCTGAGGGAGCTGTTTTTT.

The rearrangement links TRBV30 to TRBJ1-6, with a tentative D call TRBD1 (5 bases). V was shortened by 2 bases and J by 9 bases, with 14 bases between the two germline ends. Germline loops: CDR1 GTSNPN, CDR2 SVGIG (reference sequence). CDR3 length equals 14 residues. The CDR3 DNA reads TGTGCCTGGAGTTACCGTTCGGGGGGTTCACCCCTCCACTTT. Its translation: CAWSYRSGGSPLHF. Combining the CDR3 with reference TRBV30 and TRBJ1-6 gives the whole variable domain SQTIHQWPATLVQPVGSPLSLECTVEGTSNPNLYWYRQAAGRGLQLLFYSVGIGQISSEVPQNLSASRPQDRQFILSSKKLLLSDSGFYLCAWSYRSGGSPLHFGNGTRLTVT.

The gene calls are TRBV30 and TRBJ1-6; D might be TRBD1 (6 bases). V was clipped by 6 bases and J by 4 bases, with 7 bases between them. The length of the CDR3 is 12 residues. Germline V gives CDR1 GTSNPN, CDR2 SVGIG (reference sequence). The CDR3 nucleotides read TGTGCCTGTGACAGGTATAATTCACCCCTCCACTTT. Amino acid sequence: CACDRYNSPLHF. The entire variable domain, with the rest obtained from reference TRBV30 and TRBJ1-6, is as follows: SQTIHQWPATLVQPVGSPLSLECTVEGTSNPNLYWYRQAAGRGLQLLFYSVGIGQISSEVPQNLSASRPQDRQFILSSKKLLLSDSGFYLCACDRYNSPLHFGNGTRLTVT.

This chain links TRBV19 with TRBJ2-1; 10 nucleotides align to TRBD2. Germline V gene lookup returns CDR1 LNHDA and CDR2 SQIVND (reference sequence). Trimming removed 2 bases from V and 8 bases from J; junction bases left unmatched: 6. The CDR3 is 15 residues long. CDR3 loop: CASSISGGAVYEQFF. CDR3 sequence (DNA): TGTGCCAGTAGTATAAGCGGGGGGGCCGTCTATGAGCAGTTCTTC.

The chain is built from TRBV6-2 or TRBV6-3 and TRBJ1-5, with D unresolved. The length of the CDR3 is 13 residues. Germline V CDR1 and CDR2: MNHEY, SVGEGT. V was cut by 6 bases and J by 4 bases, with 10 bases left in between. The CDR3 protein is CASSPTENQPQHF. CDR3 nucleotide sequence: TGTGCCAGCAGCCCTACAGAGAATCAGCCCCAGCATTTT.